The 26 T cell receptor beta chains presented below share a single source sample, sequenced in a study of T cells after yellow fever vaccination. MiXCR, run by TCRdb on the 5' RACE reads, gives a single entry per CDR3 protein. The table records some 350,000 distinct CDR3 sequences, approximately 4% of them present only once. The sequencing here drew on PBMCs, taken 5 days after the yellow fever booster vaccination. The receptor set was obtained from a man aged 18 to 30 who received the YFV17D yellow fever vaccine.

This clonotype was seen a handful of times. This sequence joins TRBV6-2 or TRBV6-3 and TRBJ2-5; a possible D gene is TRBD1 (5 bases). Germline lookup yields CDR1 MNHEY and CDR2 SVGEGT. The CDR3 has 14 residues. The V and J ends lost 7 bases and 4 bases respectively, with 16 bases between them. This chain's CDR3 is CASNDGATPETQYF. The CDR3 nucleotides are TGTGCCAGCAACGATGGGGCTACTCCAGAGACCCAGTACTTC.

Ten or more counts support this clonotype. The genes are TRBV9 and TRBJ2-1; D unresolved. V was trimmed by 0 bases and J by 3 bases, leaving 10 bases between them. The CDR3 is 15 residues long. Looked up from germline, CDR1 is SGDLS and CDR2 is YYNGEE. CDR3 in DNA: TGTGCCAGCAGCGTAGAGGATAGCATCTACAATGAGCAGTTCTTC. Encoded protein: CASSVEDSIYNEQFF.

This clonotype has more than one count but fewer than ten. The CDR3 DNA reads as TGTGCCAGCAGCCCGAACTTGAACACTGAAGCTTTCTTT. Its translation: CASSPNLNTEAFF. The V call is TRBV7-3, the J call TRBJ1-1; D is ambiguous. This CDR3 region has 13 residues. Germline-derived CDR1 and CDR2 are SGHTA and FQGTGA. The V gene lost 5 bases and the J gene lost 0 bases, with 7 bases spanning the gap.

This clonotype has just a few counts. This CDR3 is CASSDEVFTEAFF. DNA for the CDR3: TGTGCCAGCAGTGACGAGGTGTTCACTGAAGCTTTCTTT. V and J are TRBV25-1 and TRBJ1-1; D not resolved. In germline, CDR1 is MGHDK, CDR2 SYGVNS. CDR3 size: 13 residues. V was clipped by 3 bases and J by 4 bases, with 9 bases between them.

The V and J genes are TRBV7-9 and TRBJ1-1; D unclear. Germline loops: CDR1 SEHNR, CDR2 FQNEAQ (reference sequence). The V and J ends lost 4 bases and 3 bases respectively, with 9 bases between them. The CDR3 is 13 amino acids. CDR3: CASSYPLDTEAFF. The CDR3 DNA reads TGTGCCAGCAGCTACCCGTTGGACACTGAAGCTTTCTTT. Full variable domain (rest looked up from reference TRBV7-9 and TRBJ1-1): DTGVSQNPRHKITKRGQNVTFRCDPISEHNRLYWYRQTLGQGPEFLTYFQNEAQLEKSRLLSDRFSAERPKGSFSTLEIQRTEQGDSAMYLCASSYPLDTEAFFGQGTRLTVV.

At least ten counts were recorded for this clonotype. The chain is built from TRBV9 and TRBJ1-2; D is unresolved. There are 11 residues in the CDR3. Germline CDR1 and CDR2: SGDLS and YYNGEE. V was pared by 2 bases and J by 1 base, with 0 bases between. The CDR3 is CASSVNYGYTF. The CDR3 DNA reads TGTGCCAGCAGCGTTAACTATGGCTACACCTTC.

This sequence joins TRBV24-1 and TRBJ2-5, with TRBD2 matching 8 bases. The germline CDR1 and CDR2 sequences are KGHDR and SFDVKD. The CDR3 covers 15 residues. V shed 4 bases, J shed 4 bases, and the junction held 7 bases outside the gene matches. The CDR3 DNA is TGTGCCACCAGTGACGCCGGGGGGGCCAGAGAGACCCAGTACTTC. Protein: CATSDAGGARETQYF.

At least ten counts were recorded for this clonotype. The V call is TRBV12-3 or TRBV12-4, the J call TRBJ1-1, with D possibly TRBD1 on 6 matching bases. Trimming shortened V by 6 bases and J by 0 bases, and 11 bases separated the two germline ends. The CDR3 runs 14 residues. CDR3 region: CASSMGHMNTEAFF. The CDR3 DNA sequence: TGTGCCAGCAGCATGGGACACATGAACACTGAAGCTTTCTTT.

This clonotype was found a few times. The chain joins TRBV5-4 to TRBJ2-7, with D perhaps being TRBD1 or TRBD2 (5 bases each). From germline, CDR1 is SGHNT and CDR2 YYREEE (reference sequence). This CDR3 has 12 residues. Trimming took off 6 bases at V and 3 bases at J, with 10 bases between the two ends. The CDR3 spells CASNRDGYEQYV. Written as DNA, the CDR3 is TGTGCCAGCAACCGGGACGGCTACGAGCAGTACGTC.

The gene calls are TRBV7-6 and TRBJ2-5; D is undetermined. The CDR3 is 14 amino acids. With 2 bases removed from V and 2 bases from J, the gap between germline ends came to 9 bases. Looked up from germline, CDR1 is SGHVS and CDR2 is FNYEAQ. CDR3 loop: CASSLMARQETQYF. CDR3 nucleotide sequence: TGTGCCAGCAGCTTAATGGCCAGGCAAGAGACCCAGTACTTC.

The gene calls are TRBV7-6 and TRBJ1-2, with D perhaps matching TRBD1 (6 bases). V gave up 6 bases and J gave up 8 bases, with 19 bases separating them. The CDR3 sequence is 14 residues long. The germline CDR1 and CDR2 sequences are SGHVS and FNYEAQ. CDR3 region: CASRELRQEGGYTF. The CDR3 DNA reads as TGTGCCAGCAGAGAGTTAAGACAGGAAGGCGGCTACACCTTC.

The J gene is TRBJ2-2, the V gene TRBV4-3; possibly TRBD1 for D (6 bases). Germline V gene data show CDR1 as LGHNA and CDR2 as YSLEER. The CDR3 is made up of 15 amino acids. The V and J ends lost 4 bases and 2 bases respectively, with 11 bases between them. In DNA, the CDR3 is TGCGCCAGCAGCCGGGGGACACTTAACACCGGGGAGCTGTTTTTT. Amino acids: CASSRGTLNTGELFF.

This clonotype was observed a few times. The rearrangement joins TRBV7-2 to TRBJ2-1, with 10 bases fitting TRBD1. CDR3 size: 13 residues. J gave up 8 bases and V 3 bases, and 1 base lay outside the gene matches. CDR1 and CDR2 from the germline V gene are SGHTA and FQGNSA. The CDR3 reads CASSFGQGDEQFF. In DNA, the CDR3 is TGTGCCAGCAGCTTTGGACAGGGGGATGAGCAGTTCTTC.

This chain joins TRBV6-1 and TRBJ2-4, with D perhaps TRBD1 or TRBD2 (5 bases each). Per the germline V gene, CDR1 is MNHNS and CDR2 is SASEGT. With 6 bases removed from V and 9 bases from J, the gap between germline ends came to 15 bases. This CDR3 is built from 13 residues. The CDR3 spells CASRSGGGAIQYF. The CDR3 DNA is TGTGCCAGCAGGAGTGGGGGTGGTGCCATTCAGTACTTC.

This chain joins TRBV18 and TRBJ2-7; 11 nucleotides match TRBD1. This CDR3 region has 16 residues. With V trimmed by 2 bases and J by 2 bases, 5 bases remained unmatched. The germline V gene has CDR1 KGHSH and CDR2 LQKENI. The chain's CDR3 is CASSPTGQGDTYEQYF. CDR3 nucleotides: TGTGCCAGCTCACCAACGGGACAGGGGGATACCTACGAGCAGTACTTC.

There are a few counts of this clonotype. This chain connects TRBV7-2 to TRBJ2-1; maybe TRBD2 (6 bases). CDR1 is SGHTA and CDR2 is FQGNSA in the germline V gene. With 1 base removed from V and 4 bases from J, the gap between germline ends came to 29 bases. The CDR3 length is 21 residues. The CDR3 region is CASSLVAVVRFARAVYNEQFF. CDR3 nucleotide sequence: TGTGCCAGCAGCTTAGTAGCGGTCGTCCGTTTCGCGAGGGCAGTTTACAATGAGCAGTTCTTC.

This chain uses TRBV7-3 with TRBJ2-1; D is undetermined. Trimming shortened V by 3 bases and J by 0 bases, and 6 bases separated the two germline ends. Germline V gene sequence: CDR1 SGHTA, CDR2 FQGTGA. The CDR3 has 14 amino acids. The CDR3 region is CASSFVSSYNEQFF. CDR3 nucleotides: TGTGCCAGCAGCTTTGTAAGCTCCTACAATGAGCAGTTCTTC.

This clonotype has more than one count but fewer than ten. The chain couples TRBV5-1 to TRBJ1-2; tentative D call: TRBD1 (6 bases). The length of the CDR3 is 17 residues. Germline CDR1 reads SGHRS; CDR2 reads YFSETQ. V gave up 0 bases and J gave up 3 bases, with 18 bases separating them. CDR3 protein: CASSLGGTTGLDYGYTF. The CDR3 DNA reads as TGCGCCAGCAGCTTGGGGGGGACCACAGGGCTCGACTATGGCTACACCTTC.

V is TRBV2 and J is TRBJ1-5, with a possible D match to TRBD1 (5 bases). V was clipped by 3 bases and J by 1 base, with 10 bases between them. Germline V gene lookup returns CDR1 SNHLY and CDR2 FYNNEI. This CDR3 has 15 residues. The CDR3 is CASSDRVQSNQPQHF. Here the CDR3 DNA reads TGTGCCAGCAGTGACAGGGTTCAAAGCAATCAGCCCCAGCATTTT.

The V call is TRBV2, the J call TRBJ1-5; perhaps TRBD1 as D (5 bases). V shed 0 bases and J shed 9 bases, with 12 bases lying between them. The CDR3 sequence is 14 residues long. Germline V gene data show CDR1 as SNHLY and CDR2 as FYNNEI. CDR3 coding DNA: TGTGCCAGCAGTGAAGCTGGCAGGGACCTGCCCCAGCATTTT. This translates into CASSEAGRDLPQHF.

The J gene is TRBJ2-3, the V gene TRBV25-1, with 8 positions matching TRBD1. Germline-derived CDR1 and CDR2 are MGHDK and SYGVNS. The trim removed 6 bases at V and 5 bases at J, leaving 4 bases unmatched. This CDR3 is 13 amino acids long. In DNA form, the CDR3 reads TGTGCCAGCAGCGGACAGGGCAAAGATACGCAGTATTTT. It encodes CASSGQGKDTQYF.

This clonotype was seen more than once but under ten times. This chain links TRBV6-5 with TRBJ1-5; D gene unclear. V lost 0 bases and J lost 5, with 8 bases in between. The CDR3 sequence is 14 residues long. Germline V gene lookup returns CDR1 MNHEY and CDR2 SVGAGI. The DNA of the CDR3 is TGTGCCAGCAGTTACTCGGGTCCTTATCAGCCCCAGCATTTT. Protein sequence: CASSYSGPYQPQHF.

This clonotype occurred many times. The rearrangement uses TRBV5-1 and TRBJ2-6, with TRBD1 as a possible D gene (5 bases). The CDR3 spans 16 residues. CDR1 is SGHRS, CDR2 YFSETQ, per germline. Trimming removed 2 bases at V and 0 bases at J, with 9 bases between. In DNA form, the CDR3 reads TGCGCCAGCAGCTTAGGGGTGACCTCTGGGGCCAACGTCCTGACTTTC. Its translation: CASSLGVTSGANVLTF.

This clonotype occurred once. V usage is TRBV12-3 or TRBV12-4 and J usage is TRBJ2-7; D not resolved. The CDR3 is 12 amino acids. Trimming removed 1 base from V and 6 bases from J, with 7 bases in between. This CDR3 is CASSLGKVEQYF. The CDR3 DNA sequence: TGTGCCAGCAGTTTAGGTAAAGTCGAGCAGTACTTC.

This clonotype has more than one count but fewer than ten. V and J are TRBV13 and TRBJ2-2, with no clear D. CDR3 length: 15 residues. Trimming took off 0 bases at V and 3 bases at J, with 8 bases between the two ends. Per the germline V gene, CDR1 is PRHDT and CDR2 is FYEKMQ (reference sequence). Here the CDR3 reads CASSLGTQYTGELFF. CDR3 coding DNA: TGTGCCAGCAGCTTAGGGACCCAATACACCGGGGAGCTGTTTTTT.

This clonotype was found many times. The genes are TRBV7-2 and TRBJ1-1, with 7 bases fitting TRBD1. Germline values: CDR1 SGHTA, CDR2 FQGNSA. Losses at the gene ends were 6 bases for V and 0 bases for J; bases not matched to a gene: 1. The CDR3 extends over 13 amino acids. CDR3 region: CASRQGMNTEAFF. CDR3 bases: TGTGCCAGCAGACAGGGGATGAACACTGAAGCTTTCTTT.